These 25 T cell receptor beta chains came from one sample sequenced in a study of T cells after yellow fever vaccination. TCRdb reprocessed the 5' RACE reads with MiXCR, giving one entry per CDR3 protein. The sample consists of some 300,000 distinct CDR3 sequences, roughly 10% of them appearing once. Here the sequenced sample was CD4+ T cells sorted from PBMCs, taken 45 days after the yellow fever booster vaccination. These receptor sequences come from a young man who received the YFV17D yellow fever vaccine.

The rearrangement joins TRBV15 to TRBJ2-3; 8 bases align to TRBD1. The CDR3 covers 17 residues. From germline, CDR1 is LNHNV and CDR2 YYDKDF (reference sequence). V lost 3 bases and J lost 0; bases outside the gene matches: 8. CDR3 residues: CATSRDKQGGSTDTQYF. The CDR3 DNA reads TGTGCCACCAGCAGGGATAAACAGGGGGGAAGCACAGATACGCAGTATTTT.

This clonotype has only a few counts. For the CDR3, the DNA is TGTGCCAGCAGTTGGGACCAGGGGTCCAAAAACATTCAGTACTTC. Amino acids: CASSWDQGSKNIQYF. The J gene is TRBJ2-4, the V gene TRBV6-6, with D possibly being TRBD1 (6 bases). Germline V gives CDR1 MNHNY, CDR2 SVGAGI (reference sequence). V lost 4 bases, J lost 2 bases, and 12 bases lay in between. The CDR3 length is 15 residues.

This clonotype was seen a handful of times. The CDR3 is CASSLGLPRDTQYF. The DNA for the CDR3 is TGTGCCAGCAGCTTAGGCCTACCCAGGGATACGCAGTATTTT. V is TRBV7-2 and J is TRBJ2-3; no definite D call. In germline, CDR1 is SGHTA, CDR2 FQGNSA. V was pared by 1 base and J by 6 bases, with 11 bases between. This CDR3 contains 14 residues.

The CDR3 sequence: CASSSDRGVWGEQFF. The CDR3 DNA reads TGTGCCAGCAGTTCAGACAGGGGGGTCTGGGGTGAGCAGTTCTTC. The V and J genes are TRBV12-3 or TRBV12-4 and TRBJ2-1; 9 bases fit TRBD1. V dropped 4 bases and J dropped 9; count of bases not matched to a gene: 10. The CDR3 totals 15 residues.

This clonotype was seen only a few times. The chain has TRBV4-2 and TRBJ1-6, with TRBD1 matching 10 bases. V lost 2 bases and J lost 8; bases outside the gene matches: 3. The CDR3 consists of 15 residues. The germline gives CDR1 LGHNA, CDR2 YNFKEQ. CDR3 nucleotide sequence: TGTGCCAGCAGCCAACGACAGGGGGCCGATTCACCCCTCCACTTT. Residues: CASSQRQGADSPLHF.

This clonotype was observed a handful of times. For the CDR3, the DNA is TGTGCCAGCAGACGGGACAGGGGGGATCAGCCCCAGCATTTT. Its translation is CASRRDRGDQPQHF. The gene calls are TRBV6-1 and TRBJ1-5; TRBD1 agrees at 11 bases. Germline CDR1 MNHNS, CDR2 SASEGT. The CDR3 has 14 residues. With 6 bases clipped from V and 5 bases from J, the junction kept 3 bases outside the gene matches.

This clonotype came up a few times. The chain recombines TRBV2 with TRBJ2-2; maybe TRBD1 (5 bases). The CDR3 extends over 14 amino acids. V lost 7 bases and J lost 0, with 9 bases in between. The germline CDR1 and CDR2 sequences are SNHLY and FYNNEI. In nucleotides, the CDR3 is TGTGCCAGCAAGACAGAGCCGAACACCGGGGAGCTGTTTTTT. Its protein is CASKTEPNTGELFF.

This clonotype was observed at least ten times. The chain couples TRBV7-2 to TRBJ2-7; TRBD2 matches 13 bases. CDR1 is SGHTA and CDR2 is FQGNSA in the germline V gene. V lost 4 bases, J lost 0 bases, and 9 bases stayed unmatched. CDR3 length equals 18 residues. The DNA of the CDR3 is TGTGCCAGCAGCTCGCCGGGACTAGCGGGGACGAACTCCTACGAGCAGTACTTC. As protein: CASSSPGLAGTNSYEQYF.

The V and J genes are TRBV20-1 and TRBJ2-3; the match to TRBD2 covers 8 bases. Trimming cost V 3 bases and J 5 bases; bases outside gene matches: 7. The length of the CDR3 is 14 residues. Germline values: CDR1 DFQATT, CDR2 SNEGSKA (reference sequence). The CDR3 coding sequence is TGCAGTGCTAGGAGCGGGGGCAGGGGAGATACGCAGTATTTT. This encodes CSARSGGRGDTQYF.

This clonotype has just a few counts. The chain recombines TRBV2 with TRBJ1-2; D might be TRBD1 (6 bases). Per germline, CDR1 SNHLY and CDR2 FYNNEI. CDR3 length equals 14 residues. V lost 6 bases and J 3 bases, leaving 14 bases between the germline ends. In DNA form, the CDR3 reads TGTGCCAGCAGGGCAGCCACAGGGTACTATGGCTACACCTTC. Translated, it gives CASRAATGYYGYTF.

In this sample, this clonotype turned up a few times. This chain joins TRBV27 and TRBJ2-3; D possibly corresponds to TRBD1 (6 bases). The CDR3 length is 12 residues. In germline, CDR1 is MNHEY, CDR2 SMNVEV (reference sequence). V shed 3 bases and J shed 8 bases, with 9 bases lying between them. The CDR3 region has the DNA TGTGCCAGCAGTTTTAGGGGGTCTACGCAGTATTTT. Its protein product is CASSFRGSTQYF.

This clonotype was detected ten times or more. The chain joins TRBV11-2 to TRBJ2-5; D possibly corresponds to TRBD2 (5 bases). V dropped 5 bases and J dropped 4 bases, with 14 bases sitting between them. Germline CDR1 reads SGHAT; CDR2 reads FQNNGV. The CDR3 extends over 14 amino acids. The CDR3 nucleotides are TGTGCCAGCAGCACTCCGCGGGTTTCAGAGACCCAGTACTTC. It translates to CASSTPRVSETQYF.

This clonotype has more than one count but fewer than ten. The V gene is TRBV7-3, the J gene TRBJ2-2; perhaps TRBD1 as D (5 bases). V lost 5 bases and J 9 bases, leaving 13 bases between the germline ends. CDR1 is SGHTA, CDR2 FQGTGA, per germline. This CDR3 comprises 13 residues. Here the CDR3 DNA reads TGTGCCAGCAGCCCTAAGGCAGGGAGGGAGCTGTTTTTT. It specifies CASSPKAGRELFF.

The chain employs TRBV20-1 and TRBJ2-5; TRBD2 matches 12 bases. J gave up 2 bases and V 5 bases, and 12 bases lay outside the gene matches. CDR1 DFQATT and CDR2 SNEGSKA come from the germline V gene (reference sequence). The CDR3 is 17 residues long. The CDR3 DNA reads as TGCAGTGCTCACTCCCCGACTAGCGGGGGTACACAAGAGACCCAGTACTTC. Translating it yields CSAHSPTSGGTQETQYF.

This clonotype appeared many times. The CDR3 DNA follows: TGCGCCAGCAGCTTGGTTCTGGGATCGGGGGCCAACGTCCTGACTTTC. It yields the protein CASSLVLGSGANVLTF. The V gene is TRBV5-1, the J gene TRBJ2-6; D unresolved. V lost 0 bases to trimming and J lost 4 bases, with 11 bases between them. CDR3 length: 16 residues. In germline, CDR1 is SGHRS, CDR2 YFSETQ.

The chain has TRBV9 and TRBJ1-5; 12 bases are shared with TRBD1. Trimming took 5 bases from V and 3 from J; bases not matched to a gene: 6. The germline V gene encodes CDR1 SGDLS and CDR2 YYNGEE. There are 16 residues in the CDR3. CDR3 sequence reads: CASSVGTGGSNQPQHF. For the CDR3, the DNA is TGTGCCAGCAGTGTTGGGACAGGGGGCTCCAATCAGCCCCAGCATTTT.

The chain recombines TRBV4-3 with TRBJ2-3; no firm D call. V gave up 4 bases and J gave up 2 bases, with 10 bases separating them. CDR1 is LGHNA and CDR2 is YSLEER in the germline V gene. The CDR3 covers 14 residues. The CDR3 sequence is CASSPQRLTDTQYF. DNA of the CDR3: TGCGCCAGCAGCCCTCAGCGTCTCACAGATACGCAGTATTTT.

This clonotype has just a few counts. The V gene is TRBV28, the J gene TRBJ2-1; D is possibly TRBD1 (6 bases). CDR1 MDHEN and CDR2 SYDVKM come from the germline V gene. The CDR3 consists of 13 residues. The V end was cut by 6 bases, the J end by 9 bases, with 15 bases between. Written as DNA, the CDR3 is TGTGCCAGCAGATACAGGGATCACGGTGAGCAGTTCTTC. Translation: CASRYRDHGEQFF.

The sample holds a few counts of this clonotype. The chain recombines TRBV29-1 with TRBJ2-7; D call uncertain. This CDR3 has 11 residues. Germline V lookup: CDR1 SQVTM, CDR2 ANQGSEA. Trimming took off 4 bases at V and 3 bases at J, with 7 bases between the two ends. CDR3 in amino acids: CSVGSLYEQYV. CDR3 DNA: TGCAGCGTTGGTTCGCTCTACGAGCAGTACGTC.

The chain couples TRBV19 to TRBJ2-1; the D is unclear. V was cut by 4 bases and J by 8 bases, with 15 bases left in between. Per the germline V gene, CDR1 is LNHDA and CDR2 is SQIVND (reference sequence). The CDR3 is 14 residues long. The CDR3 bases are TGTGCCAGTAGTAGGTCTTGGCTAAACGATGAGCAGTTCTTC. Translated, it gives CASSRSWLNDEQFF.

In DNA form, the CDR3 reads TGTGCCAGCAGACAGAACGGGGAGACCCAGTACTTC. This gives the protein CASRQNGETQYF. This sequence joins TRBV25-1 and TRBJ2-5; D is unresolved. Trimming removed 6 bases from V and 5 bases from J, with 10 bases in between. Germline CDR1 MGHDK, CDR2 SYGVNS. The CDR3 extends over 12 amino acids.

This chain connects TRBV20-1 to TRBJ2-3; D unclear. The V end lost 3 bases, the J end lost 2 bases, and 12 bases lay between the germline ends. This CDR3 region has 14 residues. Germline-derived CDR1 and CDR2 are DFQATT and SNEGSKA (reference sequence). In DNA, the CDR3 is TGCAGTGCTAGCCGGGTATACCCCACAGATACGCAGTATTTT. It encodes CSASRVYPTDTQYF.

The rearrangement joins TRBV29-1 to TRBJ2-3, with 9 nucleotides matching TRBD1. The CDR3 totals 15 residues. V shed 4 bases, J shed 2 bases, and the junction held 7 bases outside the gene matches. CDR1 SQVTM and CDR2 ANQGSEA come from the germline V gene. CDR3 loop: CSVASGQGNTDTQYF. Written as DNA, the CDR3 is TGCAGCGTTGCATCCGGACAGGGGAACACAGATACGCAGTATTTT.

Of note for this clonotype: Since a much larger clone is just one base distant, this may be a read error. V gene TRBV29-1 combines with J gene TRBJ1-1; unclear D gene. This CDR3 has 13 residues. Germline assignment: CDR1 SQVTM and CDR2 ANQGSEA. The germline V and J ends were trimmed by 7 bases and 0 bases, with 12 bases remaining between them. The CDR3 bases are TGCAGCGGTACCGGGAAAGTGAACACTGAAGCTTTCTTT. This sequence encodes CSGTGKVNTEAFF.

In this sample, this clonotype turned up a few times. The chain employs TRBV28 and TRBJ2-7; D gene unclear. The V gene lost 6 bases and the J gene lost 6 bases, with 15 bases spanning the gap. Per germline, CDR1 MDHEN and CDR2 SYDVKM. The CDR3 sequence is 13 residues long. The CDR3 nucleotides read TGTGCCAGCAGCCCCTCACCCTCTGGCGAGCAGTACGTC. Its translation is CASSPSPSGEQYV.